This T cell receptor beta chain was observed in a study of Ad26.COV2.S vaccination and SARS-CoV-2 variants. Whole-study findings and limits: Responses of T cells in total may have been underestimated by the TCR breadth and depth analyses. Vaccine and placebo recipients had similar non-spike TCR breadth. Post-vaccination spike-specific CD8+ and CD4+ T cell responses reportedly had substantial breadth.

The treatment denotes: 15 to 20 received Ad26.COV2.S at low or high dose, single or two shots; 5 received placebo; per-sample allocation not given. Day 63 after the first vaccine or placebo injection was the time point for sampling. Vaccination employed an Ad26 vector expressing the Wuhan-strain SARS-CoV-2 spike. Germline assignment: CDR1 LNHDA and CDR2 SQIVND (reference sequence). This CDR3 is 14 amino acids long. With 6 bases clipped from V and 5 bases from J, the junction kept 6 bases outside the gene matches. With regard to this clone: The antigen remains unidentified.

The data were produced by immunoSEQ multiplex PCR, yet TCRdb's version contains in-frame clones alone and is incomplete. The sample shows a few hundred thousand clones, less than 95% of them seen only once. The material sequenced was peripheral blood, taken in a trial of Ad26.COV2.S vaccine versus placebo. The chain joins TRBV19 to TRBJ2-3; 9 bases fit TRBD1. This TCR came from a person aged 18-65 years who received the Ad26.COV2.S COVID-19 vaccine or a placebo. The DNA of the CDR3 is TGTGCCAGTAGCGAACAGGGGGCTGGAGATACGCAGTATTTT. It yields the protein CASSEQGAGDTQYF.